The T cell receptor (beta chain) under discussion was sequenced for a study of blood T cell repertoires in COVID-19. The overall study: Samples came from the United States, Italy and Spain, spanning acute and convalescent COVID-19. PBMCs, B-cell-depleted T cells, or T cells provided the cDNA or gDNA that made up the material.

Germline values: CDR1 LGHNA, CDR2 YNFKEQ. Trimming removed 3 bases from V and 7 bases from J; junction bases left unmatched: 10. This CDR3 contains 16 residues. Original processing methods: Amplification from reference gene primers served as the basis for estimated nucleated cell counts. Measured with immunoSEQ multiplex PCR; TCRdb has only the in-frame clones, and not every one. V and J calls and clone size are copied from that table; D and trimming were computed from the DNA. The sample lists some 100,000 clones, roughly nine tenths occurring once. This rearrangement joins TRBV4-2 to TRBJ1-4; 8 bases agree with TRBD1. This TCR was sampled from a man between 65 and 85 years old who had recovered from COVID-19. The sequenced sample was peripheral blood. This CDR3 reads CASSHGTRDRSEKLFF. The DNA for the CDR3 is TGTGCCAGCAGCCATGGGACCCGGGACAGGAGTGAAAAACTGTTTTTT.